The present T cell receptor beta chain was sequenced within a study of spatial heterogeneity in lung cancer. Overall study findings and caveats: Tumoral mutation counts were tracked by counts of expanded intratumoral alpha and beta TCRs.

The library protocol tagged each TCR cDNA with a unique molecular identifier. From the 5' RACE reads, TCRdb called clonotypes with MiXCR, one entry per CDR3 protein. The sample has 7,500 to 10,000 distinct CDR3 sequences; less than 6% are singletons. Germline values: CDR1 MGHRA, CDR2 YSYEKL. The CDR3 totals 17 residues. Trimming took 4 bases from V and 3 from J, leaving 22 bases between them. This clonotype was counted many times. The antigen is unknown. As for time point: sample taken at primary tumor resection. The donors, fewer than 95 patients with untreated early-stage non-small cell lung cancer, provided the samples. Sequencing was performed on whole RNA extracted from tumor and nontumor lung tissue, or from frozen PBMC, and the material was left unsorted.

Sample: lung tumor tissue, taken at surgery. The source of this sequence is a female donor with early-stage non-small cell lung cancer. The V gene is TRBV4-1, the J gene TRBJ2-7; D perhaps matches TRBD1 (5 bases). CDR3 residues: CASSPSRVRAPLYEQYF. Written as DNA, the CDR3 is TGCGCCAGCAGCCCAAGTCGTGTCAGGGCTCCCCTCTACGAGCAGTACTTC.